A single count supports the clone carrying this T cell receptor beta chain. The data originate from a study of blood T cell repertoires in COVID-19. Study in general: The United States, Italy and Spain provided the acute and convalescent COVID-19 samples. PBMCs, B-cell-depleted T cells, or T cells were the source of the cDNA or gDNA that made up the material.

Per the study methods: Reference gene primer amplification gave nucleated cell count estimates. Assay: immunoSEQ multiplex PCR; the TCRdb copy retains only in-frame clones and omits some. The V and J calls and clone size are taken from that table; D and trimming were inferred from the DNA. The data show approximately 52,000 clones, with 90% seen just once and over 2.5% held by the top ten. CDR1 MNHNS and CDR2 SASEGT come from the germline V gene. There are 15 residues in the CDR3. Trimming left V 1 base short and J 2 bases short, with 9 bases between. This clonotype was obtained from a human donor in a cohort sampled during active COVID-19. The sample comprised peripheral blood. The chain is built from TRBV6-1 and TRBJ2-1; a possible D gene is TRBD2 (5 bases). Here the CDR3 DNA reads TGTGCCAGCAGTGAAGGAGTAGCGCCCTACAATGAGCAGTTCTTC. It is translated as CASSEGVAPYNEQFF.